This T cell receptor (beta chain) emerged from a study of early T cells in non-severe SARS-CoV-2 infection. Study conclusions and caveats: Database matching using VDJdb favored anti-spike CD8 responses, with private and CD4 specificities left missing.

Germline CDR1 and CDR2: SEHNR and FQNEAQ (reference sequence). Trimming removed 4 bases from V and 8 bases from J, with 12 bases in between. The CDR3 extends over 14 amino acids. This clonotype was picked up many times. Its target is not known. In TCRdb, the 5' RACE reads were re-called with MiXCR into one record per CDR3 protein. Of roughly 50,000 distinct CDR3 sequences listed, 7% to 9% are singletons. The rearrangement links TRBV7-9 to TRBJ1-6; no reliable D call. Sequenced sample: whole blood. The sequence came from an adult who was a healthcare worker with PCR-confirmed SARS-CoV-2 infection or an uninfected control (not recorded which). The CDR3 protein is CASSSVGGDSPLHF. The CDR3 DNA is TGTGCCAGCAGCTCTGTCGGCGGGGATTCACCCCTCCACTTT.